Sequencing of this TCR beta chain was carried out in a study of beta chain features in type 1 diabetes. Each population that was sorted was more than 95% pure. Germline V lookup: CDR1 WSHSY, CDR2 SAAADI. The length of the CDR3 is 15 residues. Trimming at V came to 7 bases and at J to 5 bases, leaving 8 bases not matched to a gene. Isolated RNA was reverse transcribed in full, so expressed TCRB transcripts were sequenced. Generated by immunoSEQ multiplex PCR, the TCRdb table keeps only in-frame clones and is missing some. The data show about 900,000 clones, 17% seen once. The sequenced sample consisted of naive CD4+ T cells from blood. The J gene is TRBJ2-5, the V gene TRBV10-2; 12 bases map to TRBD2. The sequence was collected from a woman aged 18-29 years in good health. CDR3 in amino acids: CASNLLAGGLETQYF. CDR3 sequence (DNA): TGCGCCAGCAACCTACTAGCGGGAGGTCTGGAGACCCAGTACTTC.